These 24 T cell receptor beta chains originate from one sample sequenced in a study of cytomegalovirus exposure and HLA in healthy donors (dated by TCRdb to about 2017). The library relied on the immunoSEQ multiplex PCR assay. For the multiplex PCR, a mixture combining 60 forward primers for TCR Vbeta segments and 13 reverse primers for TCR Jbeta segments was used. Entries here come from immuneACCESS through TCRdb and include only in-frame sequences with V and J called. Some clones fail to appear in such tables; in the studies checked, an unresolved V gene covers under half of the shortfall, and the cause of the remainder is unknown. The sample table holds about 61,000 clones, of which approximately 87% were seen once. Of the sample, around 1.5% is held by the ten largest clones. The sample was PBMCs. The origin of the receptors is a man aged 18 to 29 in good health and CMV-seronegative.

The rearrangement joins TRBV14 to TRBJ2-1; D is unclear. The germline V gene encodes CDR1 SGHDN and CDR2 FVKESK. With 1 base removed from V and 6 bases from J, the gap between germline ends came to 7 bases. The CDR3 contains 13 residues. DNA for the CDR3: TGTGCCAGCAGCCAAGGGTTTAGCAATGAGCAGTTCTTC. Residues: CASSQGFSNEQFF.

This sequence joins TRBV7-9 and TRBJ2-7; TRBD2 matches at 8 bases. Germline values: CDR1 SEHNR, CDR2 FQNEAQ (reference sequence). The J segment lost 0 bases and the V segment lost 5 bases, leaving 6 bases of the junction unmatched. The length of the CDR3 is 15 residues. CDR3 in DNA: TGTGCCAGCAGCCCCAACGGGGGGGCCTCCTACGAGCAGTACTTC. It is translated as CASSPNGGASYEQYF.

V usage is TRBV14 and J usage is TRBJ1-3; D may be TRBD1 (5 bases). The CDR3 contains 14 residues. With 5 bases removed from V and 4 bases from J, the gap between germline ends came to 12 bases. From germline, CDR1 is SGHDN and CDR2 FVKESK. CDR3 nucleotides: TGTGCCAGCAGCGGCAGGGTTTCGGGAAACACCATATATTTT. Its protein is CASSGRVSGNTIYF.

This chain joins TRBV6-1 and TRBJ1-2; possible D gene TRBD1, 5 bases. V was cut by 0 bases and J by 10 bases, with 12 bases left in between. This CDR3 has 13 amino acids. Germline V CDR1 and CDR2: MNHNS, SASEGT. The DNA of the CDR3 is TGTGCCAGCAGTGAAGCGAGGCAGGGCGCCTACACCTTC. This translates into CASSEARQGAYTF.

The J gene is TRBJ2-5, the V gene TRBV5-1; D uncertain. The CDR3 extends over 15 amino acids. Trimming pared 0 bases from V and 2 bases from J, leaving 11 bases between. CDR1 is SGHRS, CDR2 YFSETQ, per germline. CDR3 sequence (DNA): TGCGCCAGCAGCTTGGCCATAACAGTACAAGAGACCCAGTACTTC. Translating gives CASSLAITVQETQYF.

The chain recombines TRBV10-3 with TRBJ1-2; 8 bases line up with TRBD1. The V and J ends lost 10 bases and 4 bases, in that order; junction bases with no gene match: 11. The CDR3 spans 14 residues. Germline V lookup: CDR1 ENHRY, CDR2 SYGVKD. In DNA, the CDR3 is TGTGCCACTGCGGGACAGGCCGGACTCTATGGCTACACCTTC. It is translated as CATAGQAGLYGYTF.

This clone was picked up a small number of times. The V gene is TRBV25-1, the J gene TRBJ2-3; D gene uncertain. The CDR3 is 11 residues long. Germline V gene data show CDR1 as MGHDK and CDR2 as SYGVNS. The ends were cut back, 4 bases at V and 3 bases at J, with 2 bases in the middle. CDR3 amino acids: CASSVTDTQYF. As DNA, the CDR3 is TGTGCCAGCAGTGTAACAGATACGCAGTATTTT.

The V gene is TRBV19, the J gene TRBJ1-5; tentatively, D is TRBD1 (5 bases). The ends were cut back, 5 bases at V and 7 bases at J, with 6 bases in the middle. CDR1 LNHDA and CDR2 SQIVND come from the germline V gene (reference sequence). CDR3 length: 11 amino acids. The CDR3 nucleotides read TGTGCCAGTAGTGGGGGGCAGCCCCAGCATTTT. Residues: CASSGGQPQHF.

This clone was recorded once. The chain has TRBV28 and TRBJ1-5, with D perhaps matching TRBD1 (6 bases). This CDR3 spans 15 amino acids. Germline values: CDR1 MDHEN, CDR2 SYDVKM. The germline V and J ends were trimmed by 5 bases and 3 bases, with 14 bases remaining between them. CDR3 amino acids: CASSQRGTHNQPQHF. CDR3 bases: TGTGCCAGCAGTCAAAGAGGGACACACAATCAGCCCCAGCATTTT.

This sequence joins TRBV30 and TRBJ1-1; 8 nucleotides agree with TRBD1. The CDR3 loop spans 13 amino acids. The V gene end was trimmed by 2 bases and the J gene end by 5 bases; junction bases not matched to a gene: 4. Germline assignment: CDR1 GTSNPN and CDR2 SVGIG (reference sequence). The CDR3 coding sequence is TGTGCCTGGAGTTGGCAGGGGGCAACTGAAGCTTTCTTT. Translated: CAWSWQGATEAFF.

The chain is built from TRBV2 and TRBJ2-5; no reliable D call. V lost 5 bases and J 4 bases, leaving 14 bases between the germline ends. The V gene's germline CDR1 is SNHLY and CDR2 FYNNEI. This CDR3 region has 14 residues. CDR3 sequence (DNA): TGTGCCAGCAGTTCCCCGGTCTTGTTAGAGACCCAGTACTTC. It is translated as CASSSPVLLETQYF.

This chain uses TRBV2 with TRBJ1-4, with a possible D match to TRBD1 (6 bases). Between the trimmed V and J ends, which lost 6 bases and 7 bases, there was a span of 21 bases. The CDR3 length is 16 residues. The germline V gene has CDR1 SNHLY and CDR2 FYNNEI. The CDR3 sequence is CASSTRDTPRSEKLFF. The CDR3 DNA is TGTGCCAGCAGCACAAGGGACACCCCCAGGAGTGAAAAACTGTTTTTT.

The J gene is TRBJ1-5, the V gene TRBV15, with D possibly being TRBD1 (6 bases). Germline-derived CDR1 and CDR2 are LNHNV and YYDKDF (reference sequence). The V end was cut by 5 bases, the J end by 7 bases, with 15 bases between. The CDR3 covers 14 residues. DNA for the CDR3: TGTGCCACCAGCTACGCCCCAGGGGACCAGCCCCAGCATTTT. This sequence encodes CATSYAPGDQPQHF.

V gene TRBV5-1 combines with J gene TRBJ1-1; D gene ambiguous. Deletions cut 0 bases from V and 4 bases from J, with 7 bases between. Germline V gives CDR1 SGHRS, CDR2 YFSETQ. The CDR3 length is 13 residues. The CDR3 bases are TGCGCCAGCAGCTTGGAGGCGGTCACTGAAGCTTTCTTT. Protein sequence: CASSLEAVTEAFF.

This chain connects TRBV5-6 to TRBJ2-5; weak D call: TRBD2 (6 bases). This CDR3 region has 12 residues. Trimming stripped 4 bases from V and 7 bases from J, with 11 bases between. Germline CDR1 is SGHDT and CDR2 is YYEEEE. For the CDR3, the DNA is TGTGCCAGCAGCCCGGGAGCAGGGACCCAGTACTTC. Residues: CASSPGAGTQYF.

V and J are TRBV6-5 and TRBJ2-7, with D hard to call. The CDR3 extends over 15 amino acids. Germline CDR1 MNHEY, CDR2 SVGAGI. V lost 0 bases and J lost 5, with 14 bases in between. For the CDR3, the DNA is TGTGCCAGCAGTTACTCGAGGCAAGTTGGTAACGAGCAGTACTTC. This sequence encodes CASSYSRQVGNEQYF.

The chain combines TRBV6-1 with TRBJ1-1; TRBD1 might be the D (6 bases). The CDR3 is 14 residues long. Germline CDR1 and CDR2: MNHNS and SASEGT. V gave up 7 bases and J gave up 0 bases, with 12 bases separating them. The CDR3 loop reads CASTGQKMNTEAFF. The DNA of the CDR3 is TGTGCCAGCACCGGACAGAAAATGAACACTGAAGCTTTCTTT.

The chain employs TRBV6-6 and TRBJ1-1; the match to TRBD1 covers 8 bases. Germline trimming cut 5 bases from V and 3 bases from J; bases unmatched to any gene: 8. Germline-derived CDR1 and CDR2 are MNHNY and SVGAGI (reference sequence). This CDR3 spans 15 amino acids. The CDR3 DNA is TGTGCCAGCAGTCAGGACAGGGTGGGAGACACTGAAGCTTTCTTT. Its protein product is CASSQDRVGDTEAFF.

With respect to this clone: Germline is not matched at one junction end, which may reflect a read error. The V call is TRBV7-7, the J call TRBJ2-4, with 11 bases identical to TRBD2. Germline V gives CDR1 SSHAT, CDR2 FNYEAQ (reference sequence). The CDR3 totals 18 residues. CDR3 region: CASSPLSGGVLAKNIQYF. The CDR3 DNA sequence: TGTGCTAGCAGCCCCCTTAGCGGGGGGGTTCTAGCCAAAAACATTCAGTACTTC.

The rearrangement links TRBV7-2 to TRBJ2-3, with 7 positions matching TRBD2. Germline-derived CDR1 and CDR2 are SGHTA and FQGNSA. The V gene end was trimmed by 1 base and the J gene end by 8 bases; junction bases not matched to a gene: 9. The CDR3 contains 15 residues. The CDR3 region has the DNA TGTGCCAGCAGCTTAGTGGGAGGGAGGCAGGGTACGCAGTATTTT. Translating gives CASSLVGGRQGTQYF.

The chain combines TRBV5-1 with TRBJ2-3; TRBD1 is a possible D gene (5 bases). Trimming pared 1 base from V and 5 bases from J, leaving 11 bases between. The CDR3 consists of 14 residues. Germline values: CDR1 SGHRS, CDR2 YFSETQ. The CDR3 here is CASSLSSGIDTQYF. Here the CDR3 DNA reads TGCGCCAGCAGCTTGTCGTCAGGGATAGATACGCAGTATTTT.

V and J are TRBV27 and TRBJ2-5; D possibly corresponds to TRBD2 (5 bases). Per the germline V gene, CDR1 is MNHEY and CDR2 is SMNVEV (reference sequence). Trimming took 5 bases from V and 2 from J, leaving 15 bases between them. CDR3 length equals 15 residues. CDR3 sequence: CASSRGDRIQETQYF. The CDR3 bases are TGTGCCAGCAGTCGGGGTGATCGGATTCAAGAGACCCAGTACTTC.

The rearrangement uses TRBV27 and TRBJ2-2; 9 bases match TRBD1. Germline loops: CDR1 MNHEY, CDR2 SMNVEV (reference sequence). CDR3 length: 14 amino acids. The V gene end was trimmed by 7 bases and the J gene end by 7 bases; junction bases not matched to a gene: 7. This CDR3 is CASTTGQGHGELFF. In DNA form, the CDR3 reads TGTGCCAGCACCACGGGACAGGGACACGGGGAGCTGTTTTTT.

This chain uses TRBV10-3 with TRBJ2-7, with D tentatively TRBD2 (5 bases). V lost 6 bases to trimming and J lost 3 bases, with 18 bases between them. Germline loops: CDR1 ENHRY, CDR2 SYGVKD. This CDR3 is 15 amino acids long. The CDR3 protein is CAISPSGDPDYEQYF. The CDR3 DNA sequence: TGTGCCATCAGCCCGAGCGGCGATCCCGACTACGAGCAGTACTTC.